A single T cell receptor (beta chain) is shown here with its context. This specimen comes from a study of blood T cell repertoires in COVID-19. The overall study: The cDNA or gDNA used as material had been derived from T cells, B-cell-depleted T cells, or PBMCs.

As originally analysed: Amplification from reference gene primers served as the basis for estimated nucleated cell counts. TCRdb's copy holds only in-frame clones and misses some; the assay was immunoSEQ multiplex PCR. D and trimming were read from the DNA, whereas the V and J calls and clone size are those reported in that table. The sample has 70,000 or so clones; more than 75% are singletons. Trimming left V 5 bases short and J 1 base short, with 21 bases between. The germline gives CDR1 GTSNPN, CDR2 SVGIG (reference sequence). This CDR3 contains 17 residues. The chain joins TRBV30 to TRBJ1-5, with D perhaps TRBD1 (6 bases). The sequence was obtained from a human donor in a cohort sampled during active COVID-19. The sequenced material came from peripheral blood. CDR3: CAWGRDNPSGSNQPQHF. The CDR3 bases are TGTGCCTGGGGCCGGGACAATCCCTCAGGGAGCAATCAGCCCCAGCATTTT.